What follows are 30 T cell receptor beta chains derived from one specimen sequenced in a study of Ad26.COV2.S vaccination and SARS-CoV-2 variants. Assay: immunoSEQ multiplex PCR; the TCRdb copy retains only in-frame clones and omits some. The data hold 350,000 to 500,000 clones, with roughly 88% observed a single time. Treatment defined: roughly 18 received Ad26.COV2.S at low or high dose, single or two shots; about five received placebo; per-sample allocation not given. Specimens were obtained on day 63 following the first vaccine or placebo injection. The sequences come from peripheral blood, collected in a trial of Ad26.COV2.S vaccine versus placebo. All receptors derive from a person between 18 and 59 years old who received the Ad26.COV2.S COVID-19 vaccine or a placebo.

The rearrangement uses TRBV6-4 and TRBJ2-1; the match to TRBD2 covers 14 bases. The CDR3 spans 16 residues. Germline V gives CDR1 MRHNA, CDR2 SNTAGT. The V segment lost 5 bases and the J segment 8 bases; nucleotides outside the gene matches: 8. In DNA, the CDR3 is TGTGCCAGCAGTAAGGGACTAGCGGGAGCAAAGGATGAGCAGTTCTTC. Translation: CASSKGLAGAKDEQFF.

The chain has TRBV24-1 and TRBJ2-1, with 12 nucleotides matching TRBD1. CDR3 length equals 16 residues. Germline V gives CDR1 KGHDR, CDR2 SFDVKD. With V trimmed by 1 base and J by 8 bases, 5 bases remained unmatched. CDR3 nucleotides: TGTGCCACCAGTGATTTCGTCGGGACAGGGGGCCATGAGCAGTTCTTC. Its translation: CATSDFVGTGGHEQFF.

The gene calls are TRBV11-2 and TRBJ2-7; D ambiguous. The CDR3 runs to 14 residues. Looked up from germline, CDR1 is SGHAT and CDR2 is FQNNGV. Trimming shortened V by 1 base and J by 4 bases, and 11 bases separated the two germline ends. CDR3 residues: CASSLGALWYEQYF. The CDR3 DNA is TGTGCCAGCAGCTTAGGAGCCCTCTGGTACGAGCAGTACTTC.

The chain recombines TRBV29-1 with TRBJ2-5; D gene uncertain. V was clipped by 4 bases and J by 5 bases, with 5 bases between them. The CDR3 has 10 amino acids. Germline lookup yields CDR1 SQVTM and CDR2 ANQGSEA. The DNA for the CDR3 is TGCAGCGTTGTGGGTGAGACCCAGTACTTC. Translating it yields CSVVGETQYF.

This clone appeared a few times. V gene TRBV19 combines with J gene TRBJ1-2, with 7 bases aligning to TRBD1. Germline V gives CDR1 LNHDA, CDR2 SQIVND (reference sequence). Trimming took 5 bases from V and 5 from J; bases not matched to a gene: 5. The CDR3 is 13 residues long. CDR3 coding DNA: TGTGCCAGTAGTCCCAGGGGGGAATATGGCTACACCTTC. It specifies CASSPRGEYGYTF.

The V call is TRBV11-2, the J call TRBJ2-3; TRBD2 matches at 7 bases. Germline CDR1 SGHAT, CDR2 FQNNGV. The V and J ends lost 5 bases and 0 bases, in that order; junction bases with no gene match: 11. The CDR3 is made up of 17 amino acids. The CDR3 loop is CASSLRGLKHSTDTQYF. CDR3 bases: TGTGCCAGCAGCCTAAGGGGACTAAAACATAGCACAGATACGCAGTATTTT.

The chain employs TRBV6-5 and TRBJ2-7; TRBD1 or TRBD2 may be the D gene (5 bases each). V lost 7 bases to trimming and J lost 7 bases, with 17 bases between them. The CDR3 loop spans 13 amino acids. Germline-derived CDR1 and CDR2 are MNHEY and SVGAGI. CDR3 coding DNA: TGTGCCAGCACCGAGTCGGGGCCTCGGGAGCAGTACTTC. As protein: CASTESGPREQYF.

This chain uses TRBV27 with TRBJ2-7, with D possibly TRBD2 on 7 matching bases. The CDR3 is made up of 15 amino acids. Germline loops: CDR1 MNHEY, CDR2 SMNVEV (reference sequence). V lost 5 bases and J 7 bases, leaving 21 bases between the germline ends. CDR3 DNA: TGTGCCAGCAGTGGAGCTTCGGAGGGGGGGAAAGAGCAGTACTTC. It encodes CASSGASEGGKEQYF.

This chain's CDR3 is CASSSTAPYEQYF. CDR3 coding DNA: TGTGCCAGCAGTTCAACCGCGCCCTACGAGCAGTACTTC. The gene calls are TRBV6-2 or TRBV6-3 and TRBJ2-7; D unresolved. From germline, CDR1 is MNHEY and CDR2 SVGEGT. The V and J ends lost 4 bases and 2 bases respectively, with 9 bases between them. The CDR3 runs 13 residues.

The genes are TRBV5-1 and TRBJ2-1, with TRBD2 identical over 10 bases. The V segment lost 2 bases and the J segment 5 bases; nucleotides outside the gene matches: 4. This CDR3 has 15 amino acids. CDR1 and CDR2 (germline): SGHRS, YFSETQ. CDR3 region: CASSFSGRTDNEQFF. The CDR3 nucleotides read TGCGCCAGCAGCTTTAGCGGGAGGACTGACAATGAGCAGTTCTTC.

The J gene is TRBJ2-6, the V gene TRBV7-9, with 10 bases matching TRBD2. CDR1 is SEHNR, CDR2 FQNEAQ, per germline (reference sequence). The length of the CDR3 is 17 residues. With V trimmed by 5 bases and J by 0 bases, 4 bases remained unmatched. CDR3 region: CASSPTSGISGANVLTF. Here the CDR3 DNA reads TGTGCCAGCAGCCCAACTAGCGGGATCTCTGGGGCCAACGTCCTGACTTTC.

The V gene is TRBV4-3, the J gene TRBJ2-7, with TRBD2 as a possible D gene (7 bases). V lost 0 bases and J lost 3, with 15 bases in between. The CDR3 extends over 16 amino acids. Germline V gene data show CDR1 as LGHNA and CDR2 as YSLEER. The CDR3: CASSQDGVGGDYEQYF. CDR3 in DNA: TGCGCCAGCAGCCAAGATGGTGTAGGGGGGGACTACGAGCAGTACTTC.

The chain uses TRBV15 and TRBJ2-7; the D gene is possibly TRBD1 (5 bases). The CDR3 runs to 13 residues. Germline assignment: CDR1 LNHNV and CDR2 YYDKDF (reference sequence). The V end lost 9 bases, the J end lost 2 bases, and 14 bases lay between the germline ends. CDR3 in DNA: TGTGCCACTCGACCTGACAGTACCTACGAGCAGTACTTC. This translates into CATRPDSTYEQYF.

This chain connects TRBV11-2 to TRBJ1-3, with D maybe TRBD1 (5 bases). Trimming stripped 2 bases from V and 0 bases from J, with 8 bases between. Germline CDR1 is SGHAT and CDR2 is FQNNGV. The CDR3 totals 15 residues. This chain's CDR3 is CASSLRGTSGNTIYF. The CDR3 region has the DNA TGTGCCAGCAGCTTACGTGGGACCTCTGGAAACACCATATATTTT.

The gene calls are TRBV18 and TRBJ2-5, with D hard to call. CDR1 is KGHSH and CDR2 is LQKENI in the germline V gene. The V and J ends lost 5 bases and 3 bases respectively, with 13 bases between them. CDR3 size: 14 residues. CDR3 sequence reads: CASSRSGGKETQYF. DNA for the CDR3: TGTGCCAGCTCAAGGTCTGGCGGAAAAGAGACCCAGTACTTC.

The chain joins TRBV5-1 to TRBJ1-2; 7 bases match TRBD1. The CDR3 covers 15 residues. The germline V gene encodes CDR1 SGHRS and CDR2 YFSETQ. V was clipped by 0 bases and J by 12 bases; unmatched bases: 14. The CDR3: CASSLDWRGHVMHTF. The CDR3 DNA reads as TGCGCCAGCAGCTTGGACTGGAGGGGGCATGTGATGCACACCTTC.

V and J are TRBV6-6 and TRBJ2-2; 10 nucleotides line up with TRBD2. V lost 6 bases to trimming and J lost 4 bases; unmatched junction nucleotides: 5. The V gene's germline CDR1 is MNHNY and CDR2 SVGAGI (reference sequence). This CDR3 comprises 15 residues. The DNA of the CDR3 is TGTGCCAGCAGCGCGCTAGCGGGAGTCACCGGGGAGCTGTTTTTT. This codes for CASSALAGVTGELFF.

This clone was counted a single time. The chain joins TRBV27 to TRBJ2-5, with D perhaps matching TRBD1 (5 bases). The germline V gene has CDR1 MNHEY and CDR2 SMNVEV (reference sequence). Trimming left V 8 bases short and J 2 bases short, with 12 bases between. The CDR3 loop spans 13 amino acids. The CDR3 sequence: CASHPTDQETQYF. The CDR3 DNA follows: TGTGCCAGCCATCCGACAGATCAAGAGACCCAGTACTTC.

This clone was found once. The chain joins TRBV7-2 to TRBJ2-7; no clear D. Germline assignment: CDR1 SGHTA and CDR2 FQGNSA. The CDR3 consists of 12 residues. The V and J ends lost 4 bases and 3 bases respectively, with 7 bases between them. The CDR3 sequence: CASSSNYYEQYF. The CDR3 DNA is TGTGCCAGCAGCTCCAACTACTACGAGCAGTACTTC. The full variable domain, completed using reference TRBV7-2 and TRBJ2-7, is GAGVSQSPSNKVTEKGKDVELRCDPISGHTALYWYRQSLGQGLEFLIYFQGNSAPDKSGLPSDRFSAERTGGSVSTLTIQRTQQEDSAVYLCASSSNYYEQYFGPGTRLTVT.

This clone was found once. DNA of the CDR3: TGTGCCAGCAGTCCCGAGGTTAGCGGCTCCTACAATGAGCAGTTCTTC. Residues: CASSPEVSGSYNEQFF. The rearrangement links TRBV27 to TRBJ2-1, with a possible D match to TRBD2 (6 bases). CDR3 length equals 16 residues. Trimming took off 5 bases at V and 0 bases at J, with 14 bases between the two ends. Germline V gene sequence: CDR1 MNHEY, CDR2 SMNVEV (reference sequence).

This clone came up once. The rearrangement uses TRBV7-2 and TRBJ2-7, with D tentatively TRBD1 (5 bases). The CDR3 consists of 14 residues. The V end lost 7 bases, the J end lost 2 bases, and 15 bases lay between the germline ends. Germline V gene lookup returns CDR1 SGHTA and CDR2 FQGNSA. The CDR3 sequence is CASKGQAAAYEQYF. The CDR3 DNA sequence: TGTGCCAGCAAGGGGCAAGCAGCAGCCTACGAGCAGTACTTC. Full variable domain (rest looked up from reference TRBV7-2 and TRBJ2-7): GAGVSQSPSNKVTEKGKDVELRCDPISGHTALYWYRQSLGQGLEFLIYFQGNSAPDKSGLPSDRFSAERTGGSVSTLTIQRTQQEDSAVYLCASKGQAAAYEQYFGPGTRLTVT.

This clone was recorded once. The rearrangement uses TRBV19 and TRBJ1-5, with 7 nucleotides matching TRBD1. The ends lost 5 bases at V and 7 bases at J; junction bases unmatched: 8. The CDR3 has 14 residues. Germline V lookup: CDR1 LNHDA, CDR2 SQIVND (reference sequence). CDR3 coding DNA: TGTGCCAGTAGTCCTTACAGGGGAGGCCAGCCCCAGCATTTT. Translation: CASSPYRGGQPQHF. Full variable domain (remainder filled in from reference TRBV19 and TRBJ1-5): DGGITQSPKYLFRKEGQNVTLSCEQNLNHDAMYWYRQDPGQGLRLIYYSQIVNDFQKGDIAEGYSVSREKKESFPLTVTSAQKNPTAFYLCASSPYRGGQPQHFGDGTRLSIL.

This chain links TRBV3-1 (or the pseudogene TRBV3-2) with TRBJ1-4; D ambiguous. This CDR3 is 16 amino acids long. V was shortened by 1 base and J by 6 bases, with 15 bases between the two germline ends. Germline V gene lookup returns CDR1 LGHDT and CDR2 YNNKEL (reference sequence). The CDR3, as DNA: TGTGCCAGCAGCCAAGTCCCGCCCTCGGGAGATGAAAAACTGTTTTTT. It specifies CASSQVPPSGDEKLFF.

The chain employs TRBV7-2 and TRBJ2-7, with TRBD2 matching over 10 bases. Looked up from germline, CDR1 is SGHTA and CDR2 is FQGNSA. The V and J ends lost 3 bases and 6 bases, in that order; junction bases with no gene match: 14. This CDR3 region has 17 residues. CDR3 loop: CASSFLSGSGRVFEQYF. CDR3 DNA: TGTGCCAGCAGCTTCCTCTCTGGGAGCGGGAGGGTATTCGAGCAGTACTTC. Based on the CDR3 plus reference TRBV7-2 and TRBJ2-7, the full variable domain is GAGVSQSPSNKVTEKGKDVELRCDPISGHTALYWYRQSLGQGLEFLIYFQGNSAPDKSGLPSDRFSAERTGGSVSTLTIQRTQQEDSAVYLCASSFLSGSGRVFEQYFGPGTRLTVT.

This chain links TRBV30 with TRBJ2-7, with TRBD2 identical over 9 bases. The CDR3 is made up of 16 amino acids. The germline V gene has CDR1 GTSNPN and CDR2 SVGIG (reference sequence). V shed 4 bases and J 2 bases; nucleotides not matched to a gene: 12. The CDR3 DNA reads as TGTGCCTGGACGGGACCCACGACTAGCGGAGCCTACGAGCAGTACTTC. Encoded protein: CAWTGPTTSGAYEQYF.

The rearrangement links TRBV5-8 to TRBJ2-7; no clear D. The CDR3 contains 11 residues. Trimming cost V 1 base and J 4 bases, with 3 bases left between them. The V gene's germline CDR1 is SGHTS and CDR2 YDEGEE. The CDR3 region is CASSLKYEQYF. For the CDR3, the DNA is TGTGCCAGCAGCTTGAAATACGAGCAGTACTTC.

The rearrangement links TRBV6-5 to TRBJ2-1; a weak D match, TRBD1 (5 bases). This CDR3 comprises 13 residues. The ends were cut back, 6 bases at V and 1 base at J, with 7 bases in the middle. The V gene's germline CDR1 is MNHEY and CDR2 SVGAGI. The DNA for the CDR3 is TGTGCCAGCAGCCGGACATCCTACAATGAGCAGTTCTTC. Translation: CASSRTSYNEQFF.

The chain carries TRBV6-2 or TRBV6-3 and TRBJ2-7; D assignment may be TRBD1 or TRBD2 (5 bases each). V lost 2 bases and J lost 0, with 5 bases in between. Germline loops: CDR1 MNHEY, CDR2 SVGEGT. This CDR3 has 13 amino acids. CDR3 sequence: CASSYGTSYEQYF. In DNA form, the CDR3 reads TGTGCCAGCAGTTACGGGACCTCCTACGAGCAGTACTTC.

The genes are TRBV27 and TRBJ2-1, with 11 bases that match TRBD2. CDR3 length equals 19 residues. Germline assignment: CDR1 MNHEY and CDR2 SMNVEV (reference sequence). Losses at the gene ends were 2 bases for V and 4 bases for J; bases not matched to a gene: 13. The CDR3 nucleotides are TGTGCCAGCAGTTTACACACTTACTCCGGGACTAGCGGATACAATGAGCAGTTCTTC. Amino acid sequence: CASSLHTYSGTSGYNEQFF.

The genes are TRBV30 and TRBJ2-1, with D uncertain. This CDR3 has 9 residues. V lost 8 bases to trimming and J lost 8 bases, with 7 bases between them. Germline lookup yields CDR1 GTSNPN and CDR2 SVGIG (reference sequence). CDR3 sequence: CARAYEQFF. The CDR3 bases are TGTGCCCGAGCATATGAGCAGTTCTTC.